These T cell receptor beta chains were read from a single sample in a study of cytomegalovirus exposure and HLA in healthy donors. The repertoire was sequenced with immunoSEQ multiplex PCR; TCRdb's copy has only in-frame clones and lacks some. Here the sample spans 200,000 to 250,000 clones, approximately 82% being singletons. Sequenced input: PBMCs. The receptor source for this set is a man aged 18 to 29 in good health and CMV-seronegative. Each CDR3 is given with its conserved first and last residue. D genes are given only for firm matches. Not every row has a clone size; where given, it reads once, few, many or a size class.

D | J | size | V | DNA | CDR3
TRBD2 | TRBJ2-3 | . | TRBV6-4 | TGTGCCAGCAGTGACTCTGGGACTAGCGGCACAGATACGCAGTATTTT | CASSDSGTSGTDTQYF
. | TRBJ2-1 | . | TRBV9 | TGTGCCAGCAGCGTAGCTGGCGGCACAACCTACAATGAGCAGTTCTTC | CASSVAGGTTYNEQFF
TRBD1 | TRBJ2-7 | . | TRBV28 | TGTGCCTCTAAAACACAGGGGCCGAACGAGCAGTACTTC | CASKTQGPNEQYF
. | TRBJ1-1 | . | TRBV4-1 | TGCGCCAGCAGCCAAGGGACATCGACCACTGAAGCTTTCTTT | CASSQGTSTTEAFF
TRBD1 | TRBJ1-1 | . | TRBV30 | TGTGCCCACACCAGGGGGCAGTCGAACACTGAAGCTTTCTTT | CAHTRGQSNTEAFF
TRBD1 | TRBJ2-7 | once | TRBV6-1 | TGTGCCAGCAACCGACAGGGCGTCTCCTACGAGCAGTACTTC | CASNRQGVSYEQYF
. | TRBJ1-1 | . | TRBV29-1 | TGCAGCGTTGCTCAGGAAGAAGCTTTCTTT | CSVAQEEAFF
. | TRBJ2-7 | . | TRBV5-6 | TGTGCCAGCAGCTTGGGTGGGGCGGAGAACCATTACGAGCAGTACTTC | CASSLGGAENHYEQYF
. | TRBJ1-5 | . | TRBV6-5 | . | CASSSSTSNQPQHF
. | TRBJ1-6 | once | TRBV30 | TGTGCCTGGAGTGCAACACCAAGCTCCTATAATTCACCCCTCCACTTT | CAWSATPSSYNSPLHF
TRBD2 | TRBJ2-3 | once | TRBV7-2 | TGTGCCAGCAGCTATACCTTGACTAGCGGGAAGTCAACAGATACGCAGTATTTT | CASSYTLTSGKSTDTQYF
. | TRBJ2-4 | . | TRBV2 | TGTGCCAGCAGTGAATACGTAGGGGCAAACATTCAGTACTTC | CASSEYVGANIQYF
. | TRBJ1-1 | . | TRBV15 | TGTGCCACCAGCAGAGCCAAGGTTAGGGGCACTGAAGCTTTCTTT | CATSRAKVRGTEAFF
. | TRBJ2-1 | . | TRBV4-1 | TGCGCCAGCTCCCGCCCCGGTTACAATGAGCAGTTCTTC | CASSRPGYNEQFF
TRBD1 | TRBJ2-2 | . | TRBV2 | TGTGCCAGCAGGGACAGGGGGCCCGGGGAGCTGTTTTTT | CASRDRGPGELFF
. | TRBJ2-7 | . | TRBV5-1 | TGCGCCAGCAGCTTGGAGCCGCGGGGCTCCTACGAGCAGTACTTC | CASSLEPRGSYEQYF
. | TRBJ2-7 | . | TRBV30 | TGTGCCTGGAGTGTGAGACTCTCCTACGAGCAGTACTTC | CAWSVRLSYEQYF
TRBD2 | TRBJ2-2 | . | TRBV5-5 | TGTGCCAGCAGCTCGGGGGGGGGTCCCGGGGAGCTGTTTTTT | CASSSGGGPGELFF
TRBD1 | TRBJ1-2 | . | TRBV5-8 | TGTGCCAGCAGCCGGACAGGGGGCGCCGGCGGCTACACCTTC | CASSRTGGAGGYTF
TRBD1 | TRBJ2-3 | . | TRBV2 | TGTGCCAGCAGCACGGACAGGGCCGGCGCTGGGGGTACGCAGTATTTT | CASSTDRAGAGGTQYF
TRBD2 | TRBJ2-3 | few | TRBV28 | TGTGCCAGCAGTGACCCCCCCGGGACTAGCGGAAGATGGGCAGATACGCAGTATTTT | CASSDPPGTSGRWADTQYF
. | TRBJ1-1 | once | TRBV9 | TGTGCCAGCAGCGTAGCCATGAACACTGAAGCTTTCTTT | CASSVAMNTEAFF
TRBD2 | TRBJ2-1 | . | TRBV7-8 | TGTGCCAGCAGCAGCGGGAGAAGGTACAATGAGCAGTTCTTC | CASSSGRRYNEQFF
TRBD1 | TRBJ1-6 | . | TRBV2 | TGTGCCAGCAGTGGGGGACAGCTCAATTCACCCCTCCACTTT | CASSGGQLNSPLHF
TRBD2 | TRBJ2-7 | . | TRBV5-1 | TGCGCCAGCAGCTTTTTGGCTAGCGGGGGACGTTTTTACGAGCAGTACTTC | CASSFLASGGRFYEQYF
. | TRBJ2-1 | . | TRBV18 | TGTGCCAGCTCCCCTGTAACCGGGAATGAGCAGTTCTTC | CASSPVTGNEQFF
. | TRBJ2-1 | . | TRBV10-1 | TGCGCCAGCAGTGAGCTGGCGGGAAAAGAGCAGTTCTTC | CASSELAGKEQFF
TRBD2 | TRBJ2-2 | . | TRBV27 | TGTGCCAGCATAGGACTAGCGGGAGGCACCGGGGAGCTGTTTTTT | CASIGLAGGTGELFF
. | TRBJ2-3 | . | TRBV5-6 | TGTGCCAGCAGCTTGTCCTCAGATACGCAGTATTTT | CASSLSSDTQYF
TRBD1 | TRBJ1-2 | . | TRBV27 | TGTGCCACCAAGACAGGGGAGAACTATGGCTACACCTTC | CATKTGENYGYTF
. | TRBJ1-6 | . | TRBV30 | TGTGCCTGGAGTGCCAGTGTCTCCTATAATTCACCCCTCCACTTT | CAWSASVSYNSPLHF
TRBD2 | TRBJ2-1 | . | TRBV5-4 | TGTGCCAGCAGCTCCGGACTAGCGGGAGGCCTAAATGAGCAGTTCTTC | CASSSGLAGGLNEQFF
TRBD2 | TRBJ2-3 | . | TRBV6-1 | TGTGCCAGCAGTGAAGCTTGGGGGGGGAGAGATACGCAGTATTTT | CASSEAWGGRDTQYF
. | TRBJ2-7 | . | TRBV10-3 | TGTGCCATCAGTGACTCCACTGGGAGGTACGAGCAGTACTTC | CAISDSTGRYEQYF
TRBD1 | TRBJ2-7 | once | TRBV28 | TGTGCCAGCAGTCTCCCCTCGGACAGGGGCGAGCAGTACTTC | CASSLPSDRGEQYF
. | TRBJ2-7 | . | TRBV6-1 | TGTGCCAGCACCACCAGGGCCCCCTACGAGCAGTACTTC | CASTTRAPYEQYF
. | TRBJ1-4 | . | TRBV30 | TGTGCCTGGAGGTCAGGAGGTGGTGAAAAACTGTTTTTT | CAWRSGGGEKLFF
TRBD1 | TRBJ1-1 | . | TRBV7-8 | TGTGCCAGCAGCACCCAGACAGGGATGAACACTGAAGCTTTCTTT | CASSTQTGMNTEAFF
. | TRBJ2-1 | . | TRBV9 | TGTGCCAGCAGCCCCTTCAGGGCCCTAAACAATGAGCAGTTCTTC | CASSPFRALNNEQFF
. | TRBJ2-1 | . | TRBV5-1 | TGCGCCAGCATCGCCGACCGGAGCTCCTACAATGAGCAGTTCTTC | CASIADRSSYNEQFF
. | TRBJ1-4 | . | TRBV5-6 | TGTGCCAGCAGCTTGGCTGGACAGTCAACTAATGAAAAACTGTTTTTT | CASSLAGQSTNEKLFF
TRBD1 | TRBJ2-2 | . | TRBV27 | TGTGCCAGCAGTCCCGGGACAGGGGTCTTAACCGGGGAGCTGTTTTTT | CASSPGTGVLTGELFF
. | TRBJ2-5 | . | TRBV5-1 | TGCGCCAGCAGCTTTATGGGGCAGGGGTCTAAAAAAGAGACCCAGTACTTC | CASSFMGQGSKKETQYF
. | TRBJ1-5 | once | TRBV2 | TGTGCCAGCAGCACAGGGTTTCAGCCCCAGCATTTT | CASSTGFQPQHF
TRBD1 | TRBJ2-5 | . | TRBV2 | TGTGCCAGCAAGAGGACAGGTGTGGCGTTAGAGACCCAGTACTTC | CASKRTGVALETQYF
TRBD1 | TRBJ2-7 | few | TRBV4-1 | TGCGCCAGCAGCCCTAAACCGGGACAGGGGGCGAGGTACGAGCAGTACTTC | CASSPKPGQGARYEQYF
TRBD2 | TRBJ2-7 | . | TRBV18 | TGTGCCAGCTCACCAAGCTCAGGGAGGGGAGAGCAGTACTTC | CASSPSSGRGEQYF
. | TRBJ1-1 | few | TRBV7-2 | TGTGCCAGCAGCAGGGGGGGCAGGAACACTGAAGCTTTCTTT | CASSRGGRNTEAFF
TRBD1 | TRBJ1-3 | . | TRBV4-1 | TGCGCCAGCAGCCAAGTGTCAGGGGGGTCTGGAAACACCATATATTTT | CASSQVSGGSGNTIYF
. | TRBJ1-1 | . | TRBV6-6 | TGTGCCAGCAGTCCGCCAAACTCAGGGGTTGTTACTGAAGCTTTCTTT | CASSPPNSGVVTEAFF
TRBD1 | TRBJ1-1 | . | TRBV5-1 | TGCGCCAGCAGCCCGACAGGGGGCAACACTGAAGCTTTCTTT | CASSPTGGNTEAFF
. | TRBJ2-2 | . | TRBV6-1 | TGTGCCAGCAGGGGGGGACCATTGAACACCGGGGAGCTGTTTTTT | CASRGGPLNTGELFF